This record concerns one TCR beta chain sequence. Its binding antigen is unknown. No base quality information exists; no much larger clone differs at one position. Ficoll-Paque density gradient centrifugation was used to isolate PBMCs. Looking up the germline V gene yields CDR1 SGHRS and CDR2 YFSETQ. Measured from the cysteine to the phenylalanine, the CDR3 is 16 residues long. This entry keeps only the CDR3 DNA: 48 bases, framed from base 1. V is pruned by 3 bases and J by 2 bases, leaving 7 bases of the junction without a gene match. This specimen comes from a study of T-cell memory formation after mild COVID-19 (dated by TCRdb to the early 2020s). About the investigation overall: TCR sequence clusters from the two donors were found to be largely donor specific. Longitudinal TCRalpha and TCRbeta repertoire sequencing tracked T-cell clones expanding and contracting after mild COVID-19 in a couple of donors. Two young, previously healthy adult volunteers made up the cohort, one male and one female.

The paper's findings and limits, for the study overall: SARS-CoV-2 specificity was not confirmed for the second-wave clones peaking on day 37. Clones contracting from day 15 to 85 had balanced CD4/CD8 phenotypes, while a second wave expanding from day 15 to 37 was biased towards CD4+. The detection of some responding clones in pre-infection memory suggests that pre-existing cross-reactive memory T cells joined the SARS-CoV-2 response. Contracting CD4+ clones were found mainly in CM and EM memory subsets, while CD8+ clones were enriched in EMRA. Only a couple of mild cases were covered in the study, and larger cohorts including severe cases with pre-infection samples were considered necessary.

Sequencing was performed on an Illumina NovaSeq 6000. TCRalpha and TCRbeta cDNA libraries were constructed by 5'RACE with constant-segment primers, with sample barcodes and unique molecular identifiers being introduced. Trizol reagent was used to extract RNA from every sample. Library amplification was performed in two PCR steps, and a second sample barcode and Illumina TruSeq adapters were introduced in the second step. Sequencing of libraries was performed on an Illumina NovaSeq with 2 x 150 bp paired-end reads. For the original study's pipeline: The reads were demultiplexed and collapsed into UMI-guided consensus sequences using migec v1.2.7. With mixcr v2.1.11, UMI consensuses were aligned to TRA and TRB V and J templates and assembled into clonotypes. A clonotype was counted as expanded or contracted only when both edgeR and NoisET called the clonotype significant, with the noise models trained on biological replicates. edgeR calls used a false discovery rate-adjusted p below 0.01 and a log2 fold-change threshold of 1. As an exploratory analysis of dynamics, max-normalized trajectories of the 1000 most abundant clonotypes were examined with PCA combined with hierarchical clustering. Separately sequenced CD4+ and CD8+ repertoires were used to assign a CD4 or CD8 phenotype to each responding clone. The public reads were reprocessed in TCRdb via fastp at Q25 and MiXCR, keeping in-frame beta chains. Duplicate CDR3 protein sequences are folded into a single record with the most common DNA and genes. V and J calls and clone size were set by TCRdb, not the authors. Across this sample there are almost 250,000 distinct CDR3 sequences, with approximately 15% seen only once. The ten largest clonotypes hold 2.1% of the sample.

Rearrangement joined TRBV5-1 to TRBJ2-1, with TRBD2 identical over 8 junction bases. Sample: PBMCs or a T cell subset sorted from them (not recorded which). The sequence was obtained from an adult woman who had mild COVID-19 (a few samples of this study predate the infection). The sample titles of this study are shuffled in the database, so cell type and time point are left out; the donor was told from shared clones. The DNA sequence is TGCGCCAGCAGCTCCGGGGGAGCGGGAGCCTACAATGAGCAGTTCTTC. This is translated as CASSSGGAGAYNEQFF.